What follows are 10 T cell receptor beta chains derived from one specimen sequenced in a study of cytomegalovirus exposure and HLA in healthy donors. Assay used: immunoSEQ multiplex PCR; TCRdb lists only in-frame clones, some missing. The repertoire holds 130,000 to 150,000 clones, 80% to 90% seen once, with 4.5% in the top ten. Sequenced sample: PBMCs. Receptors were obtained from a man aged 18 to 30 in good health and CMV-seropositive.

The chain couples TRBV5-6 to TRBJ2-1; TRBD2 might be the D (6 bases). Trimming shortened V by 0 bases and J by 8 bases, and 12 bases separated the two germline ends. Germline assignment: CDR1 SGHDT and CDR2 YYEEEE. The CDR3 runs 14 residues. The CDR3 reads CASSLGPGGYEQFF. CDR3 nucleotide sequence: TGTGCCAGCAGCTTGGGCCCCGGGGGTTATGAGCAGTTCTTC.

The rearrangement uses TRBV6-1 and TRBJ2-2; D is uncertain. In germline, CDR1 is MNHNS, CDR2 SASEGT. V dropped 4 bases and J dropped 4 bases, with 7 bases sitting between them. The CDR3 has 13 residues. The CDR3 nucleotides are TGTGCCAGCAGTGCCCTCCCCACCGGGGAGCTGTTTTTT. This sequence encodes CASSALPTGELFF.

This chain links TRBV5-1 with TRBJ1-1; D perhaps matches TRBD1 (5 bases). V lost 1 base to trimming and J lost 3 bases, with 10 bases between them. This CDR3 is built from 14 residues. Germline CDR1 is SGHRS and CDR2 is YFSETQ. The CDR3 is CASSLIQGDTEAFF. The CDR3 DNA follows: TGCGCCAGCAGCTTGATCCAGGGCGACACTGAAGCTTTCTTT.

The CDR3 reads CASSYSVAGKETQYF. DNA for the CDR3: TGTGCCAGCAGTTACTCCGTAGCGGGGAAAGAGACCCAGTACTTC. This sequence joins TRBV6-5 and TRBJ2-5; 8 positions match TRBD2. Germline CDR1 is MNHEY and CDR2 is SVGAGI. This CDR3 has 15 amino acids. V lost 0 bases to trimming and J lost 3 bases; unmatched junction nucleotides: 3.

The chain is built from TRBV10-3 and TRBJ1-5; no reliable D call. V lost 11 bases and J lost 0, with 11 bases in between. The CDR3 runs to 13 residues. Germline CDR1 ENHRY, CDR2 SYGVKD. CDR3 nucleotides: TGTGCCCCCATCAGGCATAGCAATCAGCCCCAGCATTTT. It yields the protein CAPIRHSNQPQHF.

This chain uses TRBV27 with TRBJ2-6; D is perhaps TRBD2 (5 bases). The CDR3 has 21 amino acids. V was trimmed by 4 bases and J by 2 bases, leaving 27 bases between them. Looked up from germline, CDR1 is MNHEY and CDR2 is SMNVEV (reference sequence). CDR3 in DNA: TGTGCCAGCAGTTCATCTTCCCCTGTTGGCAGACTATACACTGGGGCCAACGTCCTGACTTTC. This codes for CASSSSSPVGRLYTGANVLTF. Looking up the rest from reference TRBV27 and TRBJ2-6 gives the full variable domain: EAQVTQNPRYLITVTGKKLTVTCSQNMNHEYMSWYRQDPGLGLRQIYYSMNVEVTDKGDVPEGYKVSRKEKRNFPLILESPSPNQTSLYFCASSSSSPVGRLYTGANVLTFGAGSRLTVL.

The CDR3 loop is CASSSSPGGALAKNIQYF. The CDR3 nucleotides read TGTGCCAGCAGCTCCTCCCCAGGGGGCGCCCTAGCCAAAAACATTCAGTACTTC. The rearrangement joins TRBV11-2 to TRBJ2-4, with 8 positions matching TRBD1. Germline V lookup: CDR1 SGHAT, CDR2 FQNNGV. The CDR3 runs 18 residues. The V gene end was trimmed by 4 bases and the J gene end by 0 bases; junction bases not matched to a gene: 11.

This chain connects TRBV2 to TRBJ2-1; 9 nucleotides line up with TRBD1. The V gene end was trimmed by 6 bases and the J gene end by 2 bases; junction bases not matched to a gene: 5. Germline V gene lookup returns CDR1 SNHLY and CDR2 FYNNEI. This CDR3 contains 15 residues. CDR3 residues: CASRGGQGTYNEQFF. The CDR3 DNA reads TGTGCCAGCAGGGGGGGACAGGGCACCTACAATGAGCAGTTCTTC.

CDR3 bases: TGTGCCAGCAGGCCCTTGACGGGAGGGTACAATGAGCAGTTCTTC. Protein: CASRPLTGGYNEQFF. The chain uses TRBV7-6 and TRBJ2-1, with 8 positions matching TRBD2. The CDR3 has 15 residues. Germline trimming cut 6 bases from V and 4 bases from J; bases unmatched to any gene: 8. The germline V gene has CDR1 SGHVS and CDR2 FNYEAQ.

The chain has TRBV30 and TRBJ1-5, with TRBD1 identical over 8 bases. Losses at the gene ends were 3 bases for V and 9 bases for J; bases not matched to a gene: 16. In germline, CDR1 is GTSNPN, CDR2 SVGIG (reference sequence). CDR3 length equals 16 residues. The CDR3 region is CAWSSDRGVRRSPQHF. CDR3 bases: TGTGCCTGGAGCTCCGACAGGGGAGTGCGACGGTCGCCCCAGCATTTT.